Listed below are T cell receptor beta chains from one sample, sequenced in a study of shared clonotypes between healthy human individuals. Using immunoSEQ multiplex PCR, the repertoire was profiled, and TCRdb retains in-frame clones only, with some absent. The table shows about 2.5 million clones, with 85% to 95% occurring only once. Sequencing used naive CD4+ T cells from PBMCs. These receptor sequences come from a man aged 18 to 29 in good health. Some clones in this sample may be carry-over from other donors' samples. The CDR3 runs from the conserved cysteine through the conserved F or W. D genes are given only for firm matches. Not every row has a clone size; where given, it reads once, few, many or a size class.

d_call j_call v_call clone_size cdr3_aa
. TRBJ2-3 TRBV5-5 . CASTLIQSGTDTQYF
. TRBJ1-5 TRBV4-1 . CASSQDLSGQPQHF
TRBD2 TRBJ2-1 TRBV15 . CATSRGTSGPYNEQFF
TRBD2 TRBJ2-1 TRBV27 . CASSFSGRAYEQFF
. TRBJ1-1 TRBV6-1 . CASVTGLEVAEAFF
TRBD1 TRBJ1-2 TRBV6-4 . CASRTGGEGGIDGYTF
. TRBJ2-3 TRBV25-1 . CASSEDSQRVTDTQYF
TRBD1 TRBJ2-7 TRBV13 . CASSLRTGIYEQYF
. TRBJ2-7 TRBV5-5 . CASSLGEHYEQYF
TRBD1 TRBJ2-7 TRBV18 . CASSPDREAGEQYF
. TRBJ2-1 TRBV7-3 . CASSRSGRNNEQFF
TRBD2 TRBJ2-7 TRBV9 . CARGTSVTYEQYF
. TRBJ2-7 TRBV18 . CASSPELSSYEQYF
. TRBJ2-5 TRBV7-2 . CASTGQSGHQETQYF
. TRBJ2-2 TRBV12-5 . CASGLSPRERSGELFF
. TRBJ1-1 TRBV7-2 few CASSLQGGAFF
TRBD2 TRBJ2-6 TRBV11-2 . CATGGGGLSGANVLTF
. TRBJ2-7 TRBV28 . CASSSPGLTYEQYF